There are many counts of the clone carrying this TCR beta chain. Its antigen is unidentified. On each TCR cDNA molecule, a unique molecular identifier was present. TCRdb reprocessed the 5' RACE reads via MiXCR and lists one record per CDR3 protein. The top ten hold about 16% of the sample, which has around 60,000 distinct CDR3 sequences, more than 7% seen once. Time point: sample taken at primary tumor resection. Unsorted whole RNA from tumor, nontumor lung or frozen PBMC underwent sequencing. The donors comprised some 72 untreated early-stage non-small cell lung cancer patients. CDR1 is SGHRS and CDR2 is YFSETQ in the germline V gene. This CDR3 is built from 15 residues. The germline V and J ends were trimmed by 0 bases and 1 base, with 9 bases remaining between them. This specimen belongs to a study of spatial heterogeneity in lung cancer. Study information: Alpha-chain sequences were consistently detected less often than beta-chain sequences. The study's findings and limits: Blood showed ubiquitous tumor TCRs more often at resection than at routine follow-up.

The receptor was derived from a female donor with early-stage non-small cell lung cancer. The chain couples TRBV5-1 to TRBJ2-3, with D unclear. The specimen comprised PBMCs, sampled at surgery. The CDR3 DNA is TGCGCCAGCAGCTTGGAGCCCGTCGGCACAGATACGCAGTATTTT. Protein: CASSLEPVGTDTQYF.